The 19 T cell receptor beta chains given below trace back to one sample, sequenced in a study of CD8 T cells in ankylosing spondylitis. In TCRdb, the 5' RACE reads were re-called with MiXCR into one record per CDR3 protein. The sample has some 90,000 distinct CDR3 sequences, roughly 30% seen once. Sequencing used blood, either unsorted or a sorted T cell fraction (not recorded which). The receptors shown here come from a male donor with ankylosing spondylitis or in good health (not recorded which).

The table lists this clonotype with a few counts. The gene calls are TRBV9 and TRBJ1-2; 11 nucleotides align to TRBD1. This CDR3 comprises 16 residues. Germline V CDR1 and CDR2: SGDLS, YYNGEE. The junction had 9 bases not matched to a gene; V was cut back by 3 bases and J by 5 bases. CDR3 in amino acids: CASSATGTGGAYGYTF. The DNA of the CDR3 is TGTGCCAGCAGCGCCACCGGGACAGGGGGAGCATATGGCTACACCTTC.

Many counts were recorded for this clonotype. The chain joins TRBV20-1 to TRBJ1-2; 9 nucleotides line up with TRBD1. V shed 5 bases and J 4 bases; nucleotides not matched to a gene: 8. Per germline, CDR1 DFQATT and CDR2 SNEGSKA (reference sequence). CDR3 length: 14 amino acids. Written as DNA, the CDR3 is TGCAGTGCTGAACAGGGGGCTGCGGTCTATGGCTACACCTTC. This gives the protein CSAEQGAAVYGYTF.

This clonotype was recorded a few times. The rearrangement links TRBV7-9 to TRBJ1-2, with 7 nucleotides matching TRBD1. Per germline, CDR1 SEHNR and CDR2 FQNEAQ (reference sequence). The CDR3 sequence is 15 residues long. Losses at the gene ends were 6 bases for V and 0 bases for J; bases not matched to a gene: 7. The CDR3 coding sequence is TGTGCCAGCAGTAATACAGGGGCTCCTAACTATGGCTACACCTTC. Translation gives CASSNTGAPNYGYTF.

This clonotype turned up a few times. The chain employs TRBV18 and TRBJ1-1, with D uncertain. V gave up 2 bases and J gave up 1 base, with 11 bases separating them. The CDR3 has 15 amino acids. CDR1 and CDR2 from the germline V gene are KGHSH and LQKENI. The CDR3, as DNA: TGTGCCAGCTCACCAAACGGTCGCTCGAACACTGAAGCTTTCTTT. Translating it yields CASSPNGRSNTEAFF.

Ten or more counts support this clonotype. The V call is TRBV13, the J call TRBJ2-7; 7 bases map to TRBD1. CDR3 size: 15 residues. Germline values: CDR1 PRHDT, CDR2 FYEKMQ (reference sequence). The J segment lost 0 bases and the V segment lost 5 bases, leaving 7 bases of the junction unmatched. For the CDR3, the DNA is TGTGCCAGCAGCAACAGGGGTGTGGCCTCCTACGAGCAGTACTTC. Encoded protein: CASSNRGVASYEQYF.

This clonotype turned up a few times. This chain links TRBV7-9 with TRBJ1-2, with D uncertain. Germline V gives CDR1 SEHNR, CDR2 FQNEAQ (reference sequence). This CDR3 is 11 amino acids long. V was pared by 1 base and J by 11 bases, with 8 bases between. CDR3 amino acids: CASSLGPFYTF. CDR3 coding DNA: TGTGCCAGCAGCTTAGGCCCGTTTTACACCTTC.

V gene TRBV5-6 combines with J gene TRBJ2-3; the match to TRBD2 covers 10 bases. The CDR3 extends over 17 amino acids. V shed 4 bases and J 0 bases; nucleotides not matched to a gene: 8. CDR1 and CDR2 from the germline V gene are SGHDT and YYEEEE. The CDR3 loop reads CASSPYLAGVSTDTQYF. The DNA for the CDR3 is TGTGCCAGCAGCCCCTACCTAGCGGGAGTGAGCACAGATACGCAGTATTTT.

V is TRBV20-1 and J is TRBJ1-5; possible D gene TRBD1, 6 bases. V lost 6 bases to trimming and J lost 0 bases, with 12 bases between them. CDR3 length: 14 amino acids. Looked up from germline, CDR1 is DFQATT and CDR2 is SNEGSKA (reference sequence). The CDR3 loop reads CSAGGGYSNQPQHF. CDR3 coding DNA: TGCAGTGCGGGAGGGGGATATAGCAATCAGCCCCAGCATTTT.

This clonotype was counted only a few times. The rearrangement uses TRBV20-1 and TRBJ2-5; TRBD2 aligns across 8 bases. The CDR3 extends over 11 amino acids. Unmatched junction bases numbered 2, after V lost 7 bases and J lost 4 bases. CDR1 is DFQATT, CDR2 SNEGSKA, per germline (reference sequence). The CDR3 nucleotides read TGCAGTGAAGCGGGGGCAGAGACCCAGTACTTC. Amino acid sequence: CSEAGAETQYF.

This clonotype was picked up a small number of times. V gene TRBV5-5 combines with J gene TRBJ2-3; D may be TRBD1 (6 bases). The CDR3 sequence is 17 residues long. The ends were cut back, 4 bases at V and 2 bases at J, with 20 bases in the middle. Per the germline V gene, CDR1 is SGHKS and CDR2 is YYEKEE (reference sequence). CDR3 amino acids: CASSKRDTSTSTDTQYF. CDR3 DNA: TGTGCCAGCAGCAAACGGGACACATCTACTTCCACAGATACGCAGTATTTT.

J is TRBJ2-1 and V is TRBV11-2, with 9 bases fitting TRBD2. The CDR3 is 16 residues long. With V trimmed by 5 bases and J by 5 bases, 10 bases remained unmatched. Germline assignment: CDR1 SGHAT and CDR2 FQNNGV. In DNA form, the CDR3 reads TGTGCCAGCAGCACCCGACTAGCGGAAGCCCACAATGAGCAGTTCTTC. Protein: CASSTRLAEAHNEQFF.

This clonotype was counted only a few times. The chain has TRBV5-1 and TRBJ2-1, with D maybe TRBD2 (6 bases). Germline V lookup: CDR1 SGHRS, CDR2 YFSETQ. CDR3 length equals 13 residues. V was pared by 6 bases and J by 6 bases, with 13 bases between. This CDR3 reads CASTPGDGNEQFF. The CDR3 DNA is TGCGCCAGCACCCCGGGGGACGGCAATGAGCAGTTCTTC.

This chain connects TRBV7-9 to TRBJ1-2; D remains unclear. The CDR3 is 14 amino acids. Per the germline V gene, CDR1 is SEHNR and CDR2 is FQNEAQ (reference sequence). V was shortened by 0 bases and J by 0 bases, with 5 bases between the two germline ends. This chain's CDR3 is CASSLAFANYGYTF. CDR3 coding DNA: TGTGCCAGCAGCTTAGCGTTTGCTAACTATGGCTACACCTTC.

This clonotype was observed once. The genes are TRBV20-1 and TRBJ1-2, with TRBD1 identical over 9 bases. The CDR3 is 18 residues long. V shed 2 bases and J 6 bases; nucleotides not matched to a gene: 19. CDR1 and CDR2 (germline): DFQATT, SNEGSKA (reference sequence). CDR3 bases: TGCAGTGCTAGATCGACCCCATGGACAGGGGTTTTAAAGGATGGCTACACCTTC. Amino acid sequence: CSARSTPWTGVLKDGYTF.

The gene calls are TRBV18 and TRBJ1-6; D not resolved. Trimming removed 3 bases from V and 5 bases from J, with 14 bases in between. The CDR3 contains 16 residues. The germline gives CDR1 KGHSH, CDR2 LQKENI. The CDR3 coding sequence is TGTGCCAGCTCACCTAATCTTGGGGTGAATAATTCACCCCTCCACTTT. Translated: CASSPNLGVNNSPLHF. The whole variable domain, filled in from reference TRBV18 and TRBJ1-6, reads NAGVMQNPRHLVRRRGQEARLRCSPMKGHSHVYWYRQLPEEGLKFMVYLQKENIIDESGMPKERFSAEFPKEGPSILRIQQVVRGDSAAYFCASSPNLGVNNSPLHFGNGTRLTVT.

This clonotype was counted only a few times. The rearrangement joins TRBV7-9 to TRBJ1-1; 10 nucleotides match TRBD1. The CDR3 has 14 residues. CDR1 is SEHNR, CDR2 FQNEAQ, per germline (reference sequence). V was clipped by 6 bases and J by 5 bases; unmatched bases: 6. The CDR3 bases are TGTGCCAGCAGGAAAAGGGACAGGGGAACTGAAGCTTTCTTT. Translation: CASRKRDRGTEAFF. Variable domain in full (rest from reference TRBV7-9 and TRBJ1-1): DTGVSQNPRHKITKRGQNVTFRCDPISEHNRLYWYRQTLGQGPEFLTYFQNEAQLEKSRLLSDRFSAERPKGSFSTLEIQRTEQGDSAMYLCASRKRDRGTEAFFGQGTRLTVV.

This sequence joins TRBV5-1 and TRBJ1-3; 8 nucleotides line up with TRBD1. Trimming removed 2 bases from V and 3 bases from J; junction bases left unmatched: 4. The CDR3 consists of 15 residues. CDR1 is SGHRS and CDR2 is YFSETQ in the germline V gene. The chain's CDR3 is CASSFTGTGGNTIYF. CDR3 DNA: TGCGCCAGCAGCTTCACCGGGACAGGTGGAAACACCATATATTTT.

This clonotype occurred once. The CDR3 reads CASSRSGTGGSEAFF. The CDR3 bases are TGTGCCAGCAGCCGTTCCGGGACAGGGGGCTCTGAAGCTTTCTTT. The V gene is TRBV7-2, the J gene TRBJ1-1; 12 nucleotides line up with TRBD1. V shed 5 bases and J 6 bases; nucleotides not matched to a gene: 7. The germline V gene encodes CDR1 SGHTA and CDR2 FQGNSA. This CDR3 comprises 15 residues.

A remark on this clonotype: Its ends do not fully match the called genes, so a read error is possible. In nucleotides, the CDR3 is TGCGCCAGCAGTGAGGGGGTGGGAGAGAACCAGTACTTC. Translating gives CASSEGVGENQYF. V usage is TRBV10-2 and J usage is TRBJ2-5; the D gene is possibly TRBD2 (5 bases). Germline lookup yields CDR1 WSHSY and CDR2 SAAADI. The CDR3 is 13 amino acids.